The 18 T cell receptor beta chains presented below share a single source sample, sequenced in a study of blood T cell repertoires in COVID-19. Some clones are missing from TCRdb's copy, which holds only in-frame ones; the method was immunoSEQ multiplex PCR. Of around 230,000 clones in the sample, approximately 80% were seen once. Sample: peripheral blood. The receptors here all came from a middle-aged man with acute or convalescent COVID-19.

The CDR3 coding sequence is TGCGCCAGCAGCCCTAGGACAGACACGGAAGGGGAGCTGTTTTTT. This translates into CASSPRTDTEGELFF. The V and J genes are TRBV5-1 and TRBJ2-2, with D possibly TRBD1 on 6 matching bases. Germline V gene sequence: CDR1 SGHRS, CDR2 YFSETQ. V lost 4 bases and J 8 bases, leaving 18 bases between the germline ends. There are 15 residues in the CDR3.

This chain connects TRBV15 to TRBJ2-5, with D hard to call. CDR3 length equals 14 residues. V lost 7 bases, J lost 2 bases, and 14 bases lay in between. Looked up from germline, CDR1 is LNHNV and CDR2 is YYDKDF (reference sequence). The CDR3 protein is CATTPFERQETQYF. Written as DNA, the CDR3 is TGTGCCACCACCCCCTTCGAGCGACAAGAGACCCAGTACTTC.

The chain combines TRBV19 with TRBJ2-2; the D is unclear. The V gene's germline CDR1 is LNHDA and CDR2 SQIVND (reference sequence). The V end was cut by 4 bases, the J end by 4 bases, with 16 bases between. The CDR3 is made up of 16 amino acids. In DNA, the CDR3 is TGTGCCAGTAGTACTTTTACCTACTCATTCACCGGGGAGCTGTTTTTT. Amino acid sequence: CASSTFTYSFTGELFF.

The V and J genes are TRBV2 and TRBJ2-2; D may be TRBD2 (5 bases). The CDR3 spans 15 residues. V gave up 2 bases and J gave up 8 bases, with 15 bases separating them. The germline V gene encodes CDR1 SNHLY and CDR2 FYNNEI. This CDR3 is CASSEQELVGGELFF. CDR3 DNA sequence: TGTGCCAGCAGTGAACAAGAACTAGTAGGGGGGGAGCTGTTTTTT. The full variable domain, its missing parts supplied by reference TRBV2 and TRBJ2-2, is EPEVTQTPSHQVTQMGQEVILRCVPISNHLYFYWYRQILGQKVEFLVSFYNNEISEKSEIFDDQFSVERPDGSNFTLKIRSTKLEDSAMYFCASSEQELVGGELFFGEGSRLTVL.

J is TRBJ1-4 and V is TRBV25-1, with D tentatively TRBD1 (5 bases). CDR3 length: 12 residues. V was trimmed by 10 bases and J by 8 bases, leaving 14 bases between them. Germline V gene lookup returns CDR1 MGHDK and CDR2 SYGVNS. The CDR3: CATKTVGEKLFF. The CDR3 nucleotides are TGTGCCACCAAGACAGTGGGAGAAAAACTGTTTTTT.

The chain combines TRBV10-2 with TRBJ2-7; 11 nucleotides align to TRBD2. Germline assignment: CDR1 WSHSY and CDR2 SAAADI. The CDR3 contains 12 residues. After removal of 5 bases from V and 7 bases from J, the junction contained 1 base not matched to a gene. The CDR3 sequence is CASSLAGGEQYF. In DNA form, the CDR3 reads TGCGCCAGCAGTTTAGCGGGAGGGGAGCAGTACTTC.

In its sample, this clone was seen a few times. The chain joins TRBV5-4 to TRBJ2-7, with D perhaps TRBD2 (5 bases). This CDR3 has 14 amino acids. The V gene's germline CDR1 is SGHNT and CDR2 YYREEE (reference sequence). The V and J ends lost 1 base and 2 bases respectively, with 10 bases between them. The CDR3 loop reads CASSLMYGTYEQYF. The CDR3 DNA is TGTGCCAGCAGCTTGATGTACGGGACCTACGAGCAGTACTTC.

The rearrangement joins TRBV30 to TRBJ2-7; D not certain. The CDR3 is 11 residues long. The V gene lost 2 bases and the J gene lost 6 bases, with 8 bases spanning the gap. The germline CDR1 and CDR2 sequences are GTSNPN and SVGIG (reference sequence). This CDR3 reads CAWSLSGEQYF. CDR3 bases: TGTGCCTGGAGTTTATCCGGCGAGCAGTACTTC.

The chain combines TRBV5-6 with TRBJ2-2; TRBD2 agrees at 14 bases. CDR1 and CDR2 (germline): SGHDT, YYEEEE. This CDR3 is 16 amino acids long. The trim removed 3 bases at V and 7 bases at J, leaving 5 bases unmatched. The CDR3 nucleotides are TGTGCCAGCAGCTCGGGACTAGCGGGAGAATTCGGGGAGCTGTTTTTT. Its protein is CASSSGLAGEFGELFF.

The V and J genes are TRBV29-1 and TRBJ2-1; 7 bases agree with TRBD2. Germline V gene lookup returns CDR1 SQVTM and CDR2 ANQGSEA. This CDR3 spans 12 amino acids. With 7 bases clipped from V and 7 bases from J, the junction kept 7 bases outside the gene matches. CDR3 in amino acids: CSGRLALNEQFF. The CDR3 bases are TGCAGCGGAAGACTAGCTCTTAATGAGCAGTTCTTC.

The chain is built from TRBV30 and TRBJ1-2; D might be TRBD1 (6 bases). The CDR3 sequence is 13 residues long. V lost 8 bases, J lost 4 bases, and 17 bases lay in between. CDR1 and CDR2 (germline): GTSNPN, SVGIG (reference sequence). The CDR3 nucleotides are TGTGCCCTTGGGGGCAGGGGAAGCTATGGCTACACCTTC. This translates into CALGGRGSYGYTF.

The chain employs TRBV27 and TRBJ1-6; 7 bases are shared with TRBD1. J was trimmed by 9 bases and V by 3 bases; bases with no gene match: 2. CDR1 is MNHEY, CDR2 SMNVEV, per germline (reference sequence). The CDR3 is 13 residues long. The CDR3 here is CASSFNRGSPLHF. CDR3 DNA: TGTGCCAGCAGTTTTAACAGGGGTTCACCCCTCCACTTT.

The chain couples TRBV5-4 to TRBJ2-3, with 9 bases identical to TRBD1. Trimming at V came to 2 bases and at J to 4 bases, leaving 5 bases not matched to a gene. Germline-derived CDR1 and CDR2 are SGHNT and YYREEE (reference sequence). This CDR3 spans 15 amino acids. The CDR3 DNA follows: TGTGCCAGCAGCTTCCCGGGACAGGGTTCAGATACGCAGTATTTT. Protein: CASSFPGQGSDTQYF. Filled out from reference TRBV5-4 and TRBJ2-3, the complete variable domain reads ETGVTQSPTHLIKTRGQQVTLRCSSQSGHNTVSWYQQALGQGPQFIFQYYREEENGRGNFPPRFSGLQFPNYSSELNVNALELDDSALYLCASSFPGQGSDTQYFGPGTRLTVL.

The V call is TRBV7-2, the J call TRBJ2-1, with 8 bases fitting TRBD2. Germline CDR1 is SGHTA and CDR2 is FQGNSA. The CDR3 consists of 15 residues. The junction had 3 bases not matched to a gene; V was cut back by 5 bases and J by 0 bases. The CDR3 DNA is TGTGCCAGCAGCACTAGCGGAGGCTCCTACAATGAGCAGTTCTTC. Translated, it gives CASSTSGGSYNEQFF. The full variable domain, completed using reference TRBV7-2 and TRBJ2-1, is GAGVSQSPSNKVTEKGKDVELRCDPISGHTALYWYRQSLGQGLEFLIYFQGNSAPDKSGLPSDRFSAERTGGSVSTLTIQRTQQEDSAVYLCASSTSGGSYNEQFFGPGTRLTVL.

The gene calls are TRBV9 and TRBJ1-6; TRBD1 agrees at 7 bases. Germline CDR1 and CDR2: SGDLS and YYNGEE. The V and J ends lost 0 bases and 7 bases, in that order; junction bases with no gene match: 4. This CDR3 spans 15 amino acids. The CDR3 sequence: CASSVGQGTNSPLHF. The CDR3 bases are TGTGCCAGCAGCGTAGGACAGGGAACAAATTCACCCCTCCACTTT. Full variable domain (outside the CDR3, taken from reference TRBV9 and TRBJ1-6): DSGVTQTPKHLITATGQRVTLRCSPRSGDLSVYWYQQSLDQGLQFLIQYYNGEERAKGNILERFSAQQFPDLHSELNLSSLELGDSALYFCASSVGQGTNSPLHFGNGTRLTVT.

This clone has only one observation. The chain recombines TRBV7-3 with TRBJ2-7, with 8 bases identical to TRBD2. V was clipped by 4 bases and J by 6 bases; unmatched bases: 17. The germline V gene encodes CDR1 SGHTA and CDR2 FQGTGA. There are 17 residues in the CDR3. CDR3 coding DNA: TGTGCCAGCAGCTCCCCCGGGGGGGCTGGGCCGGGGAGCGAGCAGTACTTC. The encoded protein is CASSSPGGAGPGSEQYF.

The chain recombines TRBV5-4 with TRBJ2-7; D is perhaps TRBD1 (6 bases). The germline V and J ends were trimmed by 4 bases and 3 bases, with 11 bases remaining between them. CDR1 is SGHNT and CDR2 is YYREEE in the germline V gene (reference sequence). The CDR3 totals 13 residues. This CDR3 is CASSLGQLYEQYF. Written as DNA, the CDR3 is TGTGCCAGCAGCCTAGGACAGCTCTACGAGCAGTACTTC.

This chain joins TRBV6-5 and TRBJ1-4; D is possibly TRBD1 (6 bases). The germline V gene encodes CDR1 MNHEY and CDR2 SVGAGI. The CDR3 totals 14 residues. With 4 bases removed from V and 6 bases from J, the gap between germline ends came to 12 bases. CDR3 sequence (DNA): TGTGCCAGCAGTTCCCGGGGGGCTTATGAAAAACTGTTTTTT. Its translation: CASSSRGAYEKLFF.